These 8 T cell receptor beta chains came from one sample sequenced in a study of blood T cell repertoires in COVID-19. The repertoire was sequenced with immunoSEQ multiplex PCR; TCRdb's copy has only in-frame clones and lacks some. The table shows 200,000 to 250,000 clones, with about 82% occurring only once. The source material was PBMCs or T cells enriched from blood (not recorded which). Receptors were obtained from a woman in her fifties or sixties who had recovered from COVID-19.

This chain joins TRBV29-1 and TRBJ2-5; 7 bases match TRBD1. V dropped 4 bases and J dropped 3; count of bases not matched to a gene: 14. CDR1 is SQVTM and CDR2 is ANQGSEA in the germline V gene. The CDR3 covers 16 residues. CDR3: CSVGLGGIVGEETQYF. CDR3 nucleotides: TGCAGCGTTGGATTAGGGGGCATTGTGGGGGAAGAGACCCAGTACTTC.

The chain is built from TRBV6-5 and TRBJ2-7; possibly TRBD1 for D (6 bases). CDR3 length: 15 residues. V shed 2 bases and J shed 3 bases, with 14 bases lying between them. Germline V gives CDR1 MNHEY, CDR2 SVGAGI. This CDR3 is CASSYRLRRGYEQYF. CDR3 DNA: TGTGCCAGCAGTTACCGGTTGCGCAGGGGCTACGAGCAGTACTTC.

The J gene is TRBJ1-6, the V gene TRBV18; D remains ambiguous. The CDR3 is 14 amino acids. Trimming cost V 4 bases and J 3 bases, with 7 bases left between them. Germline values: CDR1 KGHSH, CDR2 LQKENI. Here the CDR3 reads CASSRENYNSPLHF. The DNA of the CDR3 is TGTGCCAGCTCACGGGAGAACTATAATTCACCCCTCCACTTT.

The gene calls are TRBV4-1 and TRBJ2-1, with 7 bases fitting TRBD2. The CDR3 has 16 amino acids. V lost 1 base to trimming and J lost 9 bases; unmatched junction nucleotides: 12. Germline V CDR1 and CDR2: MGHRA, YSYEKL. CDR3 amino acids: CASSQGGEGIRVEQFF. As DNA, the CDR3 is TGCGCCAGCAGCCAAGGTGGGGAGGGTATAAGGGTTGAGCAGTTCTTC.

The V gene is TRBV27, the J gene TRBJ1-1; D is perhaps TRBD1 (6 bases). CDR3 size: 14 residues. Germline CDR1 MNHEY, CDR2 SMNVEV (reference sequence). V was shortened by 2 bases and J by 2 bases, with 9 bases between the two germline ends. The DNA for the CDR3 is TGTGCCAGCAGTTTAGAGGGGGTTAACACTGAAGCTTTCTTT. It yields the protein CASSLEGVNTEAFF.

V and J are TRBV7-8 and TRBJ1-5, with a tentative D call TRBD1 (5 bases). Germline-derived CDR1 and CDR2 are SGHVS and FQNEAQ. The CDR3 loop spans 14 amino acids. V was pared by 7 bases and J by 1 base, with 11 bases between. The CDR3 protein is CASKLGPSNQPQHF. In nucleotides, the CDR3 is TGTGCCAGCAAGTTGGGGCCAAGCAATCAGCCCCAGCATTTT.

The gene calls are TRBV2 and TRBJ1-2; D remains unclear. This CDR3 contains 15 residues. CDR1 and CDR2 (germline): SNHLY, FYNNEI. Trimming stripped 3 bases from V and 7 bases from J, with 18 bases between. The CDR3 DNA is TGTGCCAGCAGTGAGCTTGTTCCGGGGAGGGTTGGCTACACCTTC. It translates to CASSELVPGRVGYTF.

This clone came up a few times. J is TRBJ1-1 and V is TRBV5-1, with TRBD1 identical over 9 bases. CDR1 is SGHRS and CDR2 is YFSETQ in the germline V gene. V lost 3 bases and J lost 1; bases outside the gene matches: 4. This CDR3 spans 15 amino acids. Here the CDR3 DNA reads TGCGCCAGCAGCTCACAGGGGGCCCCGAACACTGAAGCTTTCTTT. Translating it yields CASSSQGAPNTEAFF.